In this sample, the clone carrying this T cell receptor beta chain turned up a few times. TCRdb used MiXCR to reprocess the RT-PCR reads, holding one entry per CDR3 protein. The sample records over 150,000 distinct CDR3 sequences, 40% to 45% being singletons. The sample originates from a study of patients and donors after allogeneic stem cell transplantation. Deletions cut 3 bases from V and 0 bases from J, with 15 bases between. This CDR3 has 16 residues. Per the germline V gene, CDR1 is SGHRS and CDR2 is YFSETQ. The specimen was blood, either unsorted or a sorted T cell fraction (not recorded which). The receptor was isolated from a human donor who was either an allogeneic HSCT recipient or a stem cell or donor lymphocyte infusion donor (not recorded which). It is not recorded whose cells these are; they may come from a transplant donor. The chain is built from TRBV5-1 and TRBJ1-1; D is perhaps TRBD1 (6 bases). The CDR3 sequence is CASSSMLDSMNTEAFF. CDR3 sequence (DNA): TGCGCCAGCAGCTCCATGCTGGACAGTATGAACACTGAAGCTTTCTTT.